These 8 T cell receptor beta chains were all obtained from the same sample, sequenced in a study of T-cell memory formation after mild COVID-19. Each CDR3 protein gets one entry after TCRdb re-called the 5' RACE reads with MiXCR. Of fewer than 300,000 distinct CDR3 sequences listed, more than 15% are singletons. Input material: PBMCs or a T cell subset sorted from them (not recorded which). These receptors came from a man aged 18 to 30 who had mild COVID-19 (a few samples of this study predate the infection). Cell type and time point are not known.

The chain carries TRBV6-5 and TRBJ1-1; perhaps TRBD1 as D (5 bases). Trimming took 2 bases from V and 8 from J, leaving 12 bases between them. The CDR3 runs 13 residues. Germline loops: CDR1 MNHEY, CDR2 SVGAGI. The CDR3 reads CASSYPPGHEAFF. Written as DNA, the CDR3 is TGTGCCAGCAGTTACCCTCCAGGACACGAAGCTTTCTTT.

The chain employs TRBV20-1 and TRBJ1-6, with D tentatively TRBD1 (5 bases). Germline V gives CDR1 DFQATT, CDR2 SNEGSKA (reference sequence). Trimming pared 0 bases from V and 10 bases from J, leaving 13 bases between. The CDR3 is 14 residues long. CDR3 nucleotides: TGCAGTGCTAGAGATCCCAGGGCGAGGTCACCCCTCCACTTT. Amino acid sequence: CSARDPRARSPLHF.

The chain combines TRBV6-5 with TRBJ1-2; the match to TRBD1 covers 8 bases. With 4 bases clipped from V and 0 bases from J, the junction kept 10 bases outside the gene matches. In germline, CDR1 is MNHEY, CDR2 SVGAGI. CDR3 length: 17 residues. The CDR3 coding sequence is TGTGCCAGCAGTTTTCGGACAGGGCTGTTAGCTAACTATGGCTACACCTTC. Protein product: CASSFRTGLLANYGYTF.

This clonotype was counted only a few times. The chain carries TRBV20-1 and TRBJ2-7; D tentatively reads TRBD1 or TRBD2 (5 bases each). V was clipped by 6 bases and J by 2 bases, with 14 bases between them. This CDR3 has 13 residues. CDR1 DFQATT and CDR2 SNEGSKA come from the germline V gene (reference sequence). For the CDR3, the DNA is TGCAGTGCCCCGGGACCTTCACCCTACGAGCAGTACGTC. Translation gives CSAPGPSPYEQYV.

The genes are TRBV6-6 and TRBJ1-5; the D is unclear. The CDR3 has 13 amino acids. Trimming removed 6 bases from V and 7 bases from J, with 13 bases in between. Germline V gene sequence: CDR1 MNHNY, CDR2 SVGAGI (reference sequence). CDR3 coding DNA: TGTGCCAGCAGCCTCGATTCCGGGCAGCCCCAGCATTTT. Translation: CASSLDSGQPQHF.

This clonotype has a handful of counts. This chain connects TRBV5-1 to TRBJ1-5, with TRBD1 identical over 9 bases. Germline CDR1 is SGHRS and CDR2 is YFSETQ. The CDR3 extends over 15 amino acids. The V segment lost 4 bases and the J segment 3 bases; nucleotides outside the gene matches: 5. The CDR3 DNA sequence: TGCGCCAGCAGCCCGGGGACAGGGAACAATCAGCCCCAGCATTTT. It is translated as CASSPGTGNNQPQHF.

The CDR3 DNA follows: TGCGCCAGCAGCCAAGAAGGGACAGGGGCAGATGGCTACACCTTC. Amino acid sequence: CASSQEGTGADGYTF. The chain joins TRBV4-1 to TRBJ1-2; 10 bases are shared with TRBD1. The V and J ends lost 0 bases and 6 bases, in that order; junction bases with no gene match: 4. Germline CDR1 reads MGHRA; CDR2 reads YSYEKL. CDR3 length: 15 residues.

The gene calls are TRBV27 and TRBJ1-5; D gene unclear. CDR3 length: 14 residues. Germline-derived CDR1 and CDR2 are MNHEY and SMNVEV (reference sequence). The V end was cut by 2 bases, the J end by 10 bases, with 15 bases between. The CDR3 DNA follows: TGTGCCAGCAGTTTAAGTTGGGGAGGCCACCCCCAGCATTTT. The encoded protein is CASSLSWGGHPQHF.